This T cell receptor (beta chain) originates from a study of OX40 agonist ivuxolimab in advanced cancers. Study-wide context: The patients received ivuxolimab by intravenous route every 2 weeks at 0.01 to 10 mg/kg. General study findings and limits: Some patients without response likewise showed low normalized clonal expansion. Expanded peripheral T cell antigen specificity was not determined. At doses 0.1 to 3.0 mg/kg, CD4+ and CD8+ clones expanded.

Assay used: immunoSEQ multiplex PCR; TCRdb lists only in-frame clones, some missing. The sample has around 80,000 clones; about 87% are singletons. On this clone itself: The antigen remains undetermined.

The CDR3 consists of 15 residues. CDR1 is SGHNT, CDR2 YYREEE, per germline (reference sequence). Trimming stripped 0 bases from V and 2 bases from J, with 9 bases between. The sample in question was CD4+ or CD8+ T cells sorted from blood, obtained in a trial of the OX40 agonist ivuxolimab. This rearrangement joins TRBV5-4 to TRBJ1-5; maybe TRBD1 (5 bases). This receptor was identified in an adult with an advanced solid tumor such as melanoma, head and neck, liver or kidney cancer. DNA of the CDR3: TGTGCCAGCAGCTTGGATGGGGCCCGCAATCAGCCCCAGCATTTT. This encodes CASSLDGARNQPQHF. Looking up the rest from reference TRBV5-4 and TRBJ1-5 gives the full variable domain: ETGVTQSPTHLIKTRGQQVTLRCSSQSGHNTVSWYQQALGQGPQFIFQYYREEENGRGNFPPRFSGLQFPNYSSELNVNALELDDSALYLCASSLDGARNQPQHFGDGTRLSIL.